The 18 T cell receptor beta chains below all came from one sample that was sequenced in a study of T cell responses to AZD1222 COVID-19 vaccine. Sequencing was performed with immunoSEQ multiplex PCR; in TCRdb, only in-frame clones are kept and a portion is missing. The table shows some 100,000 clones, with roughly nine tenths occurring only once. Source: peripheral blood, taken on day 0 of AZD1222 vaccination. These receptors all come from an adult in good health.

The chain joins TRBV27 to TRBJ1-1; D may be TRBD1 (5 bases). Deletions cut 9 bases from V and 1 base from J, with 12 bases between. Germline loops: CDR1 MNHEY, CDR2 SMNVEV (reference sequence). The CDR3 has 13 residues. CDR3 protein: CASKGLRNTEAFF. Here the CDR3 DNA reads TGTGCCAGTAAGGGACTGAGGAACACTGAAGCTTTCTTT.

The chain employs TRBV11-2 and TRBJ1-5; TRBD1 aligns across 8 bases. V lost 8 bases and J lost 2; bases outside the gene matches: 5. There are 14 residues in the CDR3. Germline V lookup: CDR1 SGHAT, CDR2 FQNNGV. CDR3 DNA: TGTGCCAGCGCCGAACAGGGGGGCAATCAGCCCCAGCATTTT. It translates to CASAEQGGNQPQHF.

V is TRBV4-2 and J is TRBJ1-6, with D possibly TRBD1 on 6 matching bases. This CDR3 spans 15 amino acids. V was cut by 3 bases and J by 6 bases, with 12 bases left in between. Germline lookup yields CDR1 LGHNA and CDR2 YNFKEQ. The CDR3 DNA sequence: TGTGCCAGCAGCCAGACGGCAGGGGCTAATTCACCCCTCCACTTT. This encodes CASSQTAGANSPLHF.

This clone appeared a few times. The chain carries TRBV3-1 (or the pseudogene TRBV3-2) and TRBJ1-5; D call uncertain. The germline V and J ends were trimmed by 3 bases and 4 bases, with 7 bases remaining between them. The germline V gene encodes CDR1 LGHDT and CDR2 YNNKEL (reference sequence). The length of the CDR3 is 13 residues. CDR3 residues: CASSQGVNQPQHF. The CDR3 nucleotides read TGTGCCAGCAGCCAGGGAGTGAATCAGCCCCAGCATTTT.

This chain connects TRBV11-1 to TRBJ2-1; tentatively, D is TRBD1 or TRBD2 (5 bases each). Per the germline V gene, CDR1 is SGHAT and CDR2 is FQDESV (reference sequence). The V and J ends lost 2 bases and 6 bases respectively, with 14 bases between them. CDR3 length: 15 residues. Written as DNA, the CDR3 is TGTGCCAGCAGCTTATCGGGGACCACTGGCAATGAGCAGTTCTTC. It codes for CASSLSGTTGNEQFF.

This clone showed up just a few times. The chain couples TRBV3-1 (or the pseudogene TRBV3-2) to TRBJ1-1; TRBD1 matches at 8 bases. Germline V gene sequence: CDR1 LGHDT, CDR2 YNNKEL (reference sequence). CDR3 length: 15 amino acids. V trimming: 7 bases; J trimming: 0 bases; junction bases outside the gene matches: 7. The CDR3 loop reads CASNEQGVLNTEAFF. DNA of the CDR3: TGTGCCAGCAACGAACAGGGGGTCCTGAACACTGAAGCTTTCTTT.

The chain joins TRBV19 to TRBJ2-3; 11 bases are shared with TRBD2. Germline CDR1 is LNHDA and CDR2 is SQIVND (reference sequence). Trimming at V came to 7 bases and at J to 6 bases, leaving 12 bases not matched to a gene. The CDR3 has 16 amino acids. The CDR3 sequence is CASKRLAGPSPDTQYF. The CDR3 nucleotides read TGTGCCAGTAAACGACTAGCGGGACCCTCCCCCGATACGCAGTATTTT.

This chain links TRBV5-1 with TRBJ2-5; D uncertain. V lost 2 bases and J lost 2, with 7 bases in between. The CDR3 is 13 amino acids. From germline, CDR1 is SGHRS and CDR2 YFSETQ. The CDR3 is CASSFQFQETQYF. As DNA, the CDR3 is TGCGCCAGCAGCTTCCAGTTTCAAGAGACCCAGTACTTC.

The chain couples TRBV3-1 (or the pseudogene TRBV3-2) to TRBJ2-7, with D perhaps TRBD1 or TRBD2 (5 bases each). Germline CDR1 is LGHDT and CDR2 is YNNKEL (reference sequence). This CDR3 spans 14 amino acids. V lost 4 bases to trimming and J lost 5 bases, with 15 bases between them. This CDR3 reads CASSLRGPTDEQYF. CDR3 bases: TGTGCCAGCAGCCTCCGGGGCCCCACGGACGAGCAGTACTTC.

The rearrangement links TRBV2 to TRBJ1-1; D is unresolved. V dropped 6 bases and J dropped 1 base, with 12 bases sitting between them. Germline CDR1 reads SNHLY; CDR2 reads FYNNEI. The CDR3 covers 14 residues. CDR3 protein: CASRVTYTNTEAFF. CDR3 nucleotide sequence: TGTGCCAGCAGAGTGACTTATACGAACACTGAAGCTTTCTTT.

This clone was seen once. The V call is TRBV7-8, the J call TRBJ1-6, with D possibly TRBD1 on 5 matching bases. Trimming cost V 3 bases and J 6 bases, with 9 bases left between them. This CDR3 is built from 14 residues. Germline V CDR1 and CDR2: SGHVS, FQNEAQ. In DNA form, the CDR3 reads TGTGCCAGCAGCTTTCCGGGACTTAATTCACCCCTCCACTTT. It specifies CASSFPGLNSPLHF.

The chain links TRBV29-1 to TRBJ1-4; D may be TRBD1 (5 bases). CDR1 and CDR2 from the germline V gene are SQVTM and ANQGSEA. The CDR3 has 12 residues. The V gene lost 5 bases and the J gene lost 8 bases, with 12 bases spanning the gap. DNA of the CDR3: TGCAGCGTTTCGGGGGATTACGAAAAACTGTTTTTT. Protein sequence: CSVSGDYEKLFF.

The chain joins TRBV5-1 to TRBJ2-7, with TRBD2 identical over 15 bases. This CDR3 spans 16 amino acids. The V and J ends lost 4 bases and 4 bases, in that order; junction bases with no gene match: 6. Germline V gene lookup returns CDR1 SGHRS and CDR2 YFSETQ. CDR3 in DNA: TGCGCCAGCAGCGGGGGGACTAGCGGGAGGACGTACGAGCAGTACTTC. It encodes CASSGGTSGRTYEQYF. Looking up the rest from reference TRBV5-1 and TRBJ2-7 gives the full variable domain: KAGVTQTPRYLIKTRGQQVTLSCSPISGHRSVSWYQQTPGQGLQFLFEYFSETQRNKGNFPGRFSGRQFSNSRSEMNVSTLELGDSALYLCASSGGTSGRTYEQYFGPGTRLTVT.

V gene TRBV10-2 combines with J gene TRBJ2-3; D unclear. The CDR3 sequence is 14 residues long. Trimming pared 4 bases from V and 0 bases from J, leaving 8 bases between. Germline CDR1 is WSHSY and CDR2 is SAAADI. CDR3 nucleotides: TGCGCCAGCAGTGTGGCAGAAAGCACAGATACGCAGTATTTT. Encoded protein: CASSVAESTDTQYF.

V gene TRBV11-2 combines with J gene TRBJ2-2; 8 bases are a match to TRBD2. From germline, CDR1 is SGHAT and CDR2 FQNNGV. The CDR3 contains 16 residues. The V gene end was trimmed by 0 bases and the J gene end by 4 bases; junction bases not matched to a gene: 4. As DNA, the CDR3 is TGTGCCAGCAGCTTAGAGGCGGGGGGCGGCACCGGGGAGCTGTTTTTT. Amino acids: CASSLEAGGGTGELFF.

This chain joins TRBV7-9 and TRBJ2-1, with D perhaps matching TRBD1 or TRBD2 (6 bases each). Looked up from germline, CDR1 is SEHNR and CDR2 is FQNEAQ (reference sequence). V was shortened by 5 bases and J by 4 bases, with 15 bases between the two germline ends. The CDR3 length is 15 residues. DNA of the CDR3: TGTGCCAGCAGCCCCAGGGGACTCTATTACAATGAGCAGTTCTTC. Amino acid sequence: CASSPRGLYYNEQFF.

The rearrangement uses TRBV6-5 and TRBJ1-6, with D unclear. CDR1 and CDR2 from the germline V gene are MNHEY and SVGAGI. With 0 bases removed from V and 9 bases from J, the gap between germline ends came to 6 bases. The CDR3 loop spans 13 amino acids. CDR3 DNA: TGTGCCAGCAGTTACTCCGTGGCTTCACCCCTCCACTTT. It translates to CASSYSVASPLHF.

This clone was observed a handful of times. V gene TRBV2 combines with J gene TRBJ1-6; D possibly corresponds to TRBD1 (6 bases). V shed 7 bases and J shed 10 bases, with 20 bases lying between them. This CDR3 region has 15 residues. Germline CDR1 SNHLY, CDR2 FYNNEI. In nucleotides, the CDR3 is TGTGCCAGCACCGAAATAGGGGGACGGGGGTCACCCCTCCACTTT. Translating it yields CASTEIGGRGSPLHF.